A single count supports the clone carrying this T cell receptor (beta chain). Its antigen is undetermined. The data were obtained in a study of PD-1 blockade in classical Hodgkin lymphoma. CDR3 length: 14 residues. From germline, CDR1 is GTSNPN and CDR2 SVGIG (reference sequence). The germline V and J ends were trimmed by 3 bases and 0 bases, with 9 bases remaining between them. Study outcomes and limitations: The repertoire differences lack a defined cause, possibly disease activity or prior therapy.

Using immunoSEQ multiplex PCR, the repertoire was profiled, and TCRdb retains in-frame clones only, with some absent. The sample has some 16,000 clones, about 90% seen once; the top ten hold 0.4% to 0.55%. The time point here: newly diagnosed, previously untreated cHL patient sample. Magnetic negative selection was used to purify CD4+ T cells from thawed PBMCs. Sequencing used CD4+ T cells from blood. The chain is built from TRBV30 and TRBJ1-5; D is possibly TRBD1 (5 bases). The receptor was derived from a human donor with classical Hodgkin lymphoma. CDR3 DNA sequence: TGTGCCTGGAGAGGGGAGACTAGCAATCAGCCCCAGCATTTT. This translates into CAWRGETSNQPQHF. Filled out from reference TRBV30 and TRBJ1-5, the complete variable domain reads SQTIHQWPATLVQPVGSPLSLECTVEGTSNPNLYWYRQAAGRGLQLLFYSVGIGQISSEVPQNLSASRPQDRQFILSSKKLLLSDSGFYLCAWRGETSNQPQHFGDGTRLSIL.